The clone carrying this T cell receptor beta chain was seen repeatedly, ten times or more. These data originate in a study of spatial heterogeneity in lung cancer. TCRdb reanalysed the 5' RACE reads using MiXCR and keeps one entry per CDR3 protein. Found here are about 48,000 distinct CDR3 sequences, approximately 5% of them singletons; the top ten hold roughly 10%. The CDR3 runs 14 residues. V lost 5 bases and J lost 6; bases outside the gene matches: 6. Germline CDR1 SNHLY, CDR2 FYNNEI. Time point here: sample taken at primary tumor resection. Unsorted whole RNA samples from tumor, nontumor lung or frozen PBMC were sequenced. Donors were fewer than 90 untreated early-stage non-small cell lung cancer patients.

This clonotype was obtained from a male donor with early-stage non-small cell lung cancer. This sample comprised PBMCs, obtained at surgery. V and J are TRBV2 and TRBJ1-1; 10 bases line up with TRBD1. CDR3 coding DNA: TGTGCCAGCAGTTTGACAGGGGGCAAGGCTGAAGCTTTCTTT. Residues: CASSLTGGKAEAFF. Filled out from reference TRBV2 and TRBJ1-1, the complete variable domain reads EPEVTQTPSHQVTQMGQEVILRCVPISNHLYFYWYRQILGQKVEFLVSFYNNEISEKSEIFDDQFSVERPDGSNFTLKIRSTKLEDSAMYFCASSLTGGKAEAFFGQGTRLTVV.